This record covers a single T cell receptor (beta chain). This entry is derived from a study of blood T cells in healthy people across ages. V was pared by 2 bases and J by 0 bases, with 7 bases between. The length of the CDR3 is 14 residues. CDR1 is LGHNA, CDR2 YNFKEQ, per germline. The second PCR ran roughly 6 to 11 cycles with a sample-barcoded 5' primer and J-beta primers. One entry per CDR3 protein results from TCRdb running MiXCR on the 5' RACE reads. This sample has fewer than 1.5 million distinct CDR3 sequences, with 40% to 50% found just once. The clonotype was recovered from a woman between 18 and 29 years old in good health. V gene TRBV4-2 combines with J gene TRBJ1-2; D remains ambiguous. The source material was blood. CDR3 sequence reads: CASSQMETNYGYTF. The CDR3 bases are TGTGCCAGCAGCCAAATGGAAACTAACTATGGCTACACCTTC.